A single T cell receptor (beta chain) is shown here with its context. CDR1 SGHTS and CDR2 YDEGEE come from the germline V gene. This CDR3 comprises 15 residues. V lost 2 bases and J 7 bases, leaving 16 bases between the germline ends. Authors' data handling: Amplification from reference gene primers served as the basis for estimated nucleated cell counts. Here immunoSEQ multiplex PCR was the method, and the copy in TCRdb shows in-frame clones only, minus some. That table supplies the V and J calls and clone size; D and trimming were determined from the DNA. The table records 110,000 to 150,000 clones, approximately 84% of them present only once. This entry is derived from a study of blood T cell repertoires in COVID-19. Study details: Collection of acute and convalescent COVID-19 samples took place in the United States, Italy and Spain. PBMCs, B-cell-depleted T cells, or T cells provided the cDNA or gDNA that made up the material.

The TCR originated in a human donor in a cohort sampled during active COVID-19. The sample taken for sequencing was peripheral blood. The J gene is TRBJ1-5, the V gene TRBV5-8; D call uncertain. CDR3 region: CASSFSGKQTQPQHF. CDR3 DNA sequence: TGTGCCAGCAGCTTTTCGGGGAAACAGACGCAGCCCCAGCATTTT.